This T cell receptor beta chain comes out of a study of cytomegalovirus exposure and HLA in healthy donors. Study findings and constraints: Reported findings show TCR beta sequences accurately forecast HLA-A and HLA-B alleles in most subjects.

In regard to this clone: Antigen specificity is unknown.

The study ran its PCR with 60 Vbeta and 13 Jbeta primers. TCRdb keeps only in-frame clones here, not all; method: immunoSEQ multiplex PCR. This sample has about 130,000 clones; roughly 66% occur once, and the top ten carry over 4%. V dropped 4 bases and J dropped 2; count of bases not matched to a gene: 2. The CDR3 runs to 13 residues. Germline-derived CDR1 and CDR2 are SGHRS and YFSETQ. Sequencing was performed on PBMCs. The chain combines TRBV5-1 with TRBJ2-5, with 7 bases matching TRBD1. The clonotype originates from a man between 60 and 75 years old in good health and CMV-seropositive. The CDR3 reads CASSQGQQETQYF. CDR3 DNA: TGCGCCAGCAGCCAGGGACAGCAAGAGACCCAGTACTTC.